This T cell receptor beta chain was sequenced in a study of cytomegalovirus exposure and HLA in healthy donors. Study conclusions and caveats: Sequencing likely produced, as an artifact, a cluster of highly shared sequence variants. The study flagged around 150 TCR beta chains as cytomegalovirus-associated.

Primers for the PCR totalled 60 Vbeta and 13 Jbeta. TCRdb keeps only in-frame clones here, not all; method: immunoSEQ multiplex PCR. The sample table sets out some 28,000 clones. With regard to this clone: Its antigen is still unknown.

The germline V gene has CDR1 MNHNS and CDR2 SASEGT. The ends lost 5 bases at V and 9 bases at J; junction bases unmatched: 5. The length of the CDR3 is 14 residues. Sequencing was performed on PBMCs. The rearrangement joins TRBV6-1 to TRBJ1-6; TRBD1 matches 9 bases. This TCR was sampled from a man under 40 in good health and CMV-seronegative. CDR3 bases: TGTGCCAGCAGTACCGGGACAGGGTCTTCACCCCTCCACTTT. Its translation: CASSTGTGSSPLHF.